The clone carrying this T cell receptor beta chain was observed once. Its target is not known. This specimen comes from a study of T cell responses to AZD1222 COVID-19 vaccine. CDR3 size: 14 residues. Looked up from germline, CDR1 is MNHEY and CDR2 is SMNVEV (reference sequence). V lost 5 bases and J 4 bases, leaving 15 bases between the germline ends. Generated by immunoSEQ multiplex PCR, the TCRdb table keeps only in-frame clones and is missing some. The sample has more than 100,000 clones, approximately 85% seen once; the top ten hold roughly 8.7%. Points from the study as a whole: The sample set comprised mostly white British donors with more females, and clonal diversity was possibly underestimated. Vaccine-associated CD4 TCRs spanned spike, dominant at 160-218 and 743-854. Elevations in Spike-specific TCR breadth and depth followed administration of two AZD1222 doses.

This TCR was recovered from an adult who received the MenACWY meningococcal vaccine as a control. The V and J genes are TRBV27 and TRBJ2-7; D gene uncertain. The source material was peripheral blood, sampled 28 days after the second dose of the MenACWY control vaccine. The CDR3 sequence: CASSTVLGWYEQYF. The CDR3 nucleotides are TGTGCCAGCAGTACCGTACTTGGTTGGTACGAGCAGTACTTC.